This passage covers 14 T cell receptor beta chains from one sample sequenced in a study of T-cell reconstitution after alpha-beta-depleted transplantation in children. The TCRbeta library was prepared with unique molecular identifiers. Using its own MiXCR run on the PCR reads, TCRdb lists one record per CDR3 protein. The sample yields 330,000 or so distinct CDR3 sequences, about 9.4% seen once. This specimen consisted of PBMCs from the stem cell graft donor, obtained from the stem cell graft. Source of these receptors: a human donor who donated a stem cell graft to a child with acute lymphoblastic leukemia.

This chain connects TRBV3-1 to TRBJ2-1, with 8 bases aligning to TRBD2. Trimming cost V 0 bases and J 7 bases; bases outside gene matches: 14. The CDR3 has 18 amino acids. Germline V CDR1 and CDR2: LGHDT, YNNKEL (reference sequence). The CDR3 reads CASSQEELRTSGRNEQFF. The DNA for the CDR3 is TGTGCCAGCAGCCAAGAGGAATTAAGAACTAGCGGTCGGAATGAGCAGTTCTTC.

The chain carries TRBV10-1 and TRBJ2-1, with D unclear. The CDR3 extends over 13 amino acids. CDR1 is WNHNN, CDR2 SYGVQD, per germline (reference sequence). Trimming took off 4 bases at V and 9 bases at J, with 13 bases between the two ends. In DNA form, the CDR3 reads TGCGCCAGCAGTGGGTCTGGGCAAGGTGAGCAGTTCTTC. Its protein is CASSGSGQGEQFF.

This clonotype was seen only a few times. The J gene is TRBJ2-5, the V gene TRBV5-5, with TRBD2 matching over 9 bases. CDR1 SGHKS and CDR2 YYEKEE come from the germline V gene (reference sequence). This CDR3 is built from 17 residues. Trimming at V came to 0 bases and at J to 3 bases, leaving 9 bases not matched to a gene. The CDR3 DNA reads as TGTGCCAGCAGCTTGGCCCGCGGGAGGGCCATGGAAGAGACCCAGTACTTC. Residues: CASSLARGRAMEETQYF.

The V and J genes are TRBV6-6 and TRBJ1-6; D uncertain. Trimming removed 4 bases from V and 10 bases from J, with 5 bases in between. The CDR3 loop spans 11 amino acids. CDR1 is MNHNY and CDR2 is SVGAGI in the germline V gene (reference sequence). The CDR3: CASSLASPLHF. The CDR3 nucleotides read TGTGCCAGCAGTTTGGCGTCACCCCTCCACTTT.

The V gene is TRBV20-1, the J gene TRBJ2-2; no clear D gene. CDR3 length: 11 residues. CDR1 DFQATT and CDR2 SNEGSKA come from the germline V gene (reference sequence). V lost 7 bases, J lost 3 bases, and 6 bases lay in between. The CDR3 DNA sequence: TGCAGTGGTACGGACACCGGGGAGCTGTTTTTT. This encodes CSGTDTGELFF.

In its sample, this clonotype was seen a few times. The gene calls are TRBV6-1 and TRBJ1-1; D possibly corresponds to TRBD1 (5 bases). CDR3 length: 13 amino acids. The V end was cut by 6 bases, the J end by 1 base, with 9 bases between. Germline CDR1 reads MNHNS; CDR2 reads SASEGT. DNA for the CDR3: TGTGCCAGCAGAATGGGACGGAACACTGAAGCTTTCTTT. It yields the protein CASRMGRNTEAFF.

The chain carries TRBV27 and TRBJ2-1; D is ambiguous. Germline lookup yields CDR1 MNHEY and CDR2 SMNVEV (reference sequence). There are 13 residues in the CDR3. V lost 6 bases, J lost 10 bases, and 16 bases lay in between. CDR3 amino acids: CASSILGPREQFF. In nucleotides, the CDR3 is TGTGCCAGCAGCATCCTTGGGCCCAGGGAGCAGTTCTTC.

This clonotype was seen only a few times. The chain carries TRBV4-1 and TRBJ2-1; 9 positions match TRBD2. The CDR3 is made up of 16 amino acids. Germline V gives CDR1 MGHRA, CDR2 YSYEKL. V was pared by 0 bases and J by 9 bases, with 9 bases of the junction left unmatched. The CDR3 is CASSQDSGGRATEQFF. The CDR3 coding sequence is TGCGCCAGCAGCCAAGATTCCGGCGGGAGGGCAACTGAGCAGTTCTTC.

This clonotype turned up a few times. The chain has TRBV9 and TRBJ2-3; 9 bases are a match to TRBD2. The V and J ends lost 2 bases and 4 bases, in that order; junction bases with no gene match: 2. The CDR3 totals 14 residues. CDR1 and CDR2 (germline): SGDLS, YYNGEE. The CDR3, as DNA: TGTGCCAGCAGCGTTGGACTAGCGCCAGATACGCAGTATTTT. Protein product: CASSVGLAPDTQYF.

V is TRBV7-9 and J is TRBJ2-1; 12 bases align to TRBD2. The CDR3 covers 15 residues. The V gene end was trimmed by 5 bases and the J gene end by 9 bases; junction bases not matched to a gene: 8. Germline CDR1 reads SEHNR; CDR2 reads FQNEAQ (reference sequence). The CDR3 protein is CASSPLAGGPLEQFF. For the CDR3, the DNA is TGTGCCAGCAGCCCCCTAGCGGGAGGGCCTCTTGAGCAGTTCTTC.

The chain recombines TRBV13 with TRBJ2-7; tentative D call: TRBD2 (6 bases). CDR1 is PRHDT and CDR2 is FYEKMQ in the germline V gene (reference sequence). The V end was cut by 3 bases, the J end by 3 bases, with 12 bases between. This CDR3 region has 14 residues. CDR3 nucleotides: TGTGCCAGCAGCTTCCCTGGGAGGATCTACGAGCAGTACTTC. This codes for CASSFPGRIYEQYF.

V gene TRBV5-1 combines with J gene TRBJ1-2; D remains ambiguous. CDR3 length: 13 residues. The ends were cut back, 3 bases at V and 3 bases at J, with 9 bases in the middle. Germline V gene lookup returns CDR1 SGHRS and CDR2 YFSETQ. CDR3 protein: CASSYDQHYGYTF. CDR3 coding DNA: TGCGCCAGCAGCTACGATCAGCACTATGGCTACACCTTC.

This clonotype has a handful of counts. The chain recombines TRBV20-1 with TRBJ1-2, with 7 bases matching TRBD1. Unmatched junction bases numbered 11, after V lost 3 bases and J lost 4 bases. This CDR3 region has 15 residues. Germline CDR1 and CDR2: DFQATT and SNEGSKA (reference sequence). The CDR3, as DNA: TGCAGTGCTAGTCACCCTATACAGGGGACCTATGGCTACACCTTC. Amino acid sequence: CSASHPIQGTYGYTF.

This clonotype was seen a few times. CDR3 coding DNA: TGCGCCAGCAGCTTGTCCCAGGGTGGCTATGGCTACACCTTC. Encoded protein: CASSLSQGGYGYTF. This chain connects TRBV5-1 to TRBJ1-2; D perhaps matches TRBD1 (5 bases). The CDR3 loop spans 14 amino acids. V was cut by 1 base and J by 4 bases, with 11 bases left in between. The germline CDR1 and CDR2 sequences are SGHRS and YFSETQ.